This TCR beta chain was retrieved from a study of regulatory T cells in long-lasting Graves disease. The CDR3 totals 13 residues. CDR1 is SGDLS and CDR2 is YYNGEE in the germline V gene. V gave up 2 bases and J gave up 1 base, with 6 bases separating them. Time point in this sample: newly diagnosed GD, antithyroid drugs for less than 3 months. The TCR library used RNA extracted from PBMCs. This clonotype was seen at least ten times. Assembly of TCR beta libraries relied on iRepertoire HTBI primers together with Arm-PCR of CDR3 regions. TCRdb independently ran MiXCR on the multiplex PCR reads; one entry per CDR3 protein. The sample holds some 490,000 distinct CDR3 sequences, approximately 12% seen once. Separately, the same data were catalogued under a study of T cells in Graves' hyperthyroidism and ophthalmopathy. As reported in that work: First-round RT-PCR of the TCR CDR3 relied on the HTBI primer set.

The chain couples TRBV9 to TRBJ1-1, with D unresolved. The source is a woman aged 30 to 39 with Graves disease. The material sequenced was peripheral blood mononuclear cells (PBMCs), taken at new diagnosis, from a patient treated with antithyroid drugs. The CDR3 sequence: CASSVSRNTEAFF. The CDR3 DNA reads TGTGCCAGCAGCGTGTCTAGGAACACTGAAGCTTTCTTT.